Listed here are 18 T cell receptor beta chains from one sample, sequenced in a study of regulatory T cells in long-lasting Graves disease. Building of the TCR beta libraries involved iRepertoire HTBI primers and Arm-PCR of CDR3 regions. One entry per CDR3 protein results from TCRdb running MiXCR on the multiplex PCR reads. The data hold roughly 430,000 distinct CDR3 sequences, with roughly 23% observed a single time. Time point indicated: persistent/refractory GD, antithyroid drugs over 5 years with positive TRAb. Scientists built the TCR library using RNA that was extracted from PBMCs. Material: peripheral blood mononuclear cells (PBMCs), obtained when the disease was refractory, from a patient treated with antithyroid drugs. The receptors were sampled from a female donor with Graves disease.

This clonotype has ten or more counts. The chain couples TRBV13 to TRBJ2-5; 9 nucleotides match TRBD2. Trimming cost V 4 bases and J 1 base; bases outside gene matches: 10. Germline CDR1 reads PRHDT; CDR2 reads FYEKMQ (reference sequence). This CDR3 region has 17 residues. This CDR3 is CASSSTGSGRIQETQYF. The CDR3 coding sequence is TGTGCCAGCAGCTCCACTGGTAGCGGGAGAATCCAAGAGACCCAGTACTTC.

V gene TRBV6-1 combines with J gene TRBJ1-6; D is possibly TRBD1 (5 bases). The CDR3 extends over 15 amino acids. The germline V gene has CDR1 MNHNS and CDR2 SASEGT. With 0 bases removed from V and 10 bases from J, the gap between germline ends came to 13 bases. The CDR3 region has the DNA TGTGCCAGCAGTGAAGCGAAAGGGGTGGGGTCACCCCTCCACTTT. Translation: CASSEAKGVGSPLHF.

This chain uses TRBV7-9 with TRBJ1-1; D gene unclear. This CDR3 region has 14 residues. The germline V gene has CDR1 SEHNR and CDR2 FQNEAQ (reference sequence). Trimming cost V 1 base and J 6 bases, with 12 bases left between them. CDR3 amino acids: CASSLGAGYAEAFF. CDR3 nucleotides: TGTGCCAGCAGCTTAGGGGCGGGCTATGCTGAAGCTTTCTTT.

In this sample, this clonotype turned up a few times. The rearrangement uses TRBV3-1 and TRBJ2-7; possibly TRBD2 for D (6 bases). The V gene lost 4 bases and the J gene lost 7 bases, with 14 bases spanning the gap. The CDR3 length is 13 residues. CDR1 LGHDT and CDR2 YNNKEL come from the germline V gene (reference sequence). In DNA form, the CDR3 reads TGTGCCAGCAGCCGGGACTCAACGGGGGAGCAGTACTTC. Residues: CASSRDSTGEQYF.

The gene calls are TRBV5-4 and TRBJ2-6; the D gene is possibly TRBD1 (6 bases). The germline V gene encodes CDR1 SGHNT and CDR2 YYREEE (reference sequence). Trimming cost V 4 bases and J 0 bases, with 17 bases left between them. The CDR3 is made up of 18 amino acids. The CDR3 loop is CASSKPGQFNSGANVLTF. CDR3 in DNA: TGTGCCAGCAGCAAACCGGGACAATTCAACTCTGGGGCCAACGTCCTGACTTTC.

The rearrangement uses TRBV5-1 and TRBJ1-2; TRBD1 might be the D (6 bases). The germline V gene encodes CDR1 SGHRS and CDR2 YFSETQ. V was pared by 4 bases and J by 7 bases, with 14 bases between. CDR3 length: 13 residues. As DNA, the CDR3 is TGCGCCAGCAGCACTAGACAGGACGCTGGCTACACCTTC. It translates to CASSTRQDAGYTF.

This clonotype was seen a few times. The DNA of the CDR3 is TGTGCCAGCAGTTTATACCCAGGGATGGCCTCCGAGCAGTACTTC. Amino acids: CASSLYPGMASEQYF. The rearrangement links TRBV28 to TRBJ2-7; weak D call: TRBD1 (5 bases). Germline values: CDR1 MDHEN, CDR2 SYDVKM. This CDR3 has 15 amino acids. V lost 1 base to trimming and J lost 6 bases, with 16 bases between them.

J is TRBJ1-2 and V is TRBV28; 7 bases agree with TRBD1. V trimming: 5 bases; J trimming: 0 bases; junction bases outside the gene matches: 3. This CDR3 contains 14 residues. Per the germline V gene, CDR1 is MDHEN and CDR2 is SYDVKM. This chain's CDR3 is CASSTGQSNYGYTF. CDR3 bases: TGTGCCAGCAGTACGGGACAGTCTAACTATGGCTACACCTTC.

The sample holds many counts of this clonotype. This chain joins TRBV12-3 or TRBV12-4 and TRBJ2-5; 9 positions agree with TRBD1. Trimming removed 5 bases from V and 4 bases from J; junction bases left unmatched: 5. The CDR3 has 14 amino acids. The DNA for the CDR3 is TGTGCCAGCAGTCTCGGGACAGGGACAGAGACCCAGTACTTC. It translates to CASSLGTGTETQYF.

This clonotype has more than one count but fewer than ten. This rearrangement joins TRBV13 to TRBJ2-7; 7 bases are shared with TRBD1. This CDR3 has 15 residues. Unmatched junction bases numbered 11, after V lost 4 bases and J lost 5 bases. Germline V gene sequence: CDR1 PRHDT, CDR2 FYEKMQ (reference sequence). CDR3 sequence reads: CASSSTDRVKDEQYF. CDR3 DNA: TGTGCCAGCAGCTCAACAGACAGGGTTAAAGACGAGCAGTACTTC.

This clonotype occurred a few times. The V call is TRBV19, the J call TRBJ2-7; D gene ambiguous. The ends were cut back, 5 bases at V and 6 bases at J, with 17 bases in the middle. This CDR3 region has 14 residues. From germline, CDR1 is LNHDA and CDR2 SQIVND (reference sequence). The CDR3 region has the DNA TGTGCCAGTAGTTTAGGCCCTTATGGCTCCGAGCAGTACTTC. Its translation is CASSLGPYGSEQYF.

In this sample, this clonotype turned up a few times. The chain employs TRBV27 and TRBJ1-1; D not resolved. The CDR3 length is 14 residues. In germline, CDR1 is MNHEY, CDR2 SMNVEV (reference sequence). V gave up 2 bases and J gave up 1 base, with 8 bases separating them. For the CDR3, the DNA is TGTGCCAGCAGTTTACGGCGGACGAACACTGAAGCTTTCTTT. It translates to CASSLRRTNTEAFF.

This clonotype was recorded a few times. The chain combines TRBV3-1 with TRBJ2-2, with no clear D. Germline V CDR1 and CDR2: LGHDT, YNNKEL (reference sequence). The germline V and J ends were trimmed by 0 bases and 4 bases, with 6 bases remaining between them. This CDR3 is 14 amino acids long. The CDR3 region has the DNA TGTGCCAGCAGCCAAGATTTTGGCACCGGGGAGCTGTTTTTT. Its protein product is CASSQDFGTGELFF.

This clonotype was counted at least ten times. The gene calls are TRBV7-2 and TRBJ2-7; 11 bases are a match to TRBD2. Germline-derived CDR1 and CDR2 are SGHTA and FQGNSA. CDR3 length: 15 amino acids. Trimming cost V 6 bases and J 4 bases; bases outside gene matches: 8. The chain's CDR3 is CASRPTSGMTYEQYF. The DNA of the CDR3 is TGTGCCAGCAGACCGACTAGCGGGATGACGTACGAGCAGTACTTC.

A few counts support this clonotype. This chain uses TRBV5-6 with TRBJ2-2; 12 positions match TRBD2. Trimming cost V 4 bases and J 3 bases; bases outside gene matches: 10. This CDR3 contains 18 residues. Germline V gene data show CDR1 as SGHDT and CDR2 as YYEEEE. CDR3: CASSPGLAGYRDTGELFF. The DNA for the CDR3 is TGTGCCAGCAGCCCGGGACTAGCGGGTTACCGCGACACCGGGGAGCTGTTTTTT.

Many counts were recorded for this clonotype. The chain couples TRBV2 to TRBJ1-1; tentative D call: TRBD1 (5 bases). This CDR3 spans 14 amino acids. Looked up from germline, CDR1 is SNHLY and CDR2 is FYNNEI. V was cut by 6 bases and J by 2 bases, with 13 bases left in between. The CDR3 DNA reads as TGTGCCAGCAGGAGGGACGGGGGAAACACTGAAGCTTTCTTT. Translation: CASRRDGGNTEAFF.

The rearrangement uses TRBV20-1 and TRBJ2-7; TRBD2 matches 11 bases. The CDR3 runs to 15 residues. Germline CDR1 reads DFQATT; CDR2 reads SNEGSKA (reference sequence). V was pared by 3 bases and J by 2 bases, with 6 bases of the junction left unmatched. CDR3 sequence (DNA): TGCAGTGCTAGTTACGGGACTAGCGGACCCTACGAGCAGTACTTC. It encodes CSASYGTSGPYEQYF.

The gene calls are TRBV2 and TRBJ1-4; the D gene is possibly TRBD1 (5 bases). CDR1 SNHLY and CDR2 FYNNEI come from the germline V gene. Between the trimmed V and J ends, which lost 6 bases and 6 bases, there was a span of 20 bases. This CDR3 spans 16 amino acids. In nucleotides, the CDR3 is TGTGCCAGCAGGGGACTAGCGGGAGCCGGGGATGAAAAACTGTTTTTT. Protein product: CASRGLAGAGDEKLFF.